This note documents a single T cell receptor beta chain sequence. Trimming cost V 7 bases and J 0 bases, with 13 bases left between them. The CDR3 runs to 14 residues. CDR1 and CDR2 (germline): MNHNS, SASEGT. This sample was taken from a study of technical replicates of blood from a few donors. Assay: immunoSEQ multiplex PCR; the TCRdb copy retains only in-frame clones and omits some. The sample lists about 82,000 clones; 85% to 95% were seen once. V is TRBV6-1 and J is TRBJ2-7; D might be TRBD2 (6 bases). Input material: T cells isolated from PBMCs. This clonotype originated in a human donor in good health. The CDR3 reads CASTGSWGSYEQYF. CDR3 sequence (DNA): TGTGCCAGCACCGGGAGTTGGGGCTCCTACGAGCAGTACTTC.